This entry features one T cell receptor (beta chain) sequence. Its specificity is unknown. This sample is part of a study of OX40 agonist ivuxolimab in advanced cancers. Study conclusions and caveats: Which antigen the expanded peripheral T cells recognized is unknown. Compared with others, partial responders at 0.1-3.0 mg/kg displayed clonal expansion among the lowest. On average, a greater number of expanded clones characterised CD8+ T cells relative to CD4+.

Trimming took 5 bases from V and 5 from J, leaving 15 bases between them. The germline V gene has CDR1 MNHEY and CDR2 SMNVEV (reference sequence). The CDR3 totals 14 residues. TCRdb keeps only in-frame clones here, not all; method: immunoSEQ multiplex PCR. The sample records roughly 47,000 clones, 89% being singletons. V gene TRBV27 combines with J gene TRBJ1-1; D may be TRBD1 (5 bases). The clonotype was recovered from an adult with an advanced solid tumor such as melanoma, head and neck, liver or kidney cancer. This specimen was CD4+ or CD8+ T cells sorted from blood, taken in a trial of the OX40 agonist ivuxolimab. DNA of the CDR3: TGTGCCAGCAGTCTAACCCAGGGAGGGACTGAAGCTTTCTTT. Translation: CASSLTQGGTEAFF.